Presented here are 29 T cell receptor beta chains from one specimen sequenced in a study of blood T cell repertoires in COVID-19. Measured with immunoSEQ multiplex PCR; TCRdb has only the in-frame clones, and not every one. The table lists approximately 260,000 clones, roughly four fifths of them singletons, with approximately 3.6% in the top ten. Specimen: PBMCs or T cells enriched from blood (not recorded which). The source of these receptors is a man in his fifties or sixties who had recovered from COVID-19.

This chain connects TRBV9 to TRBJ1-3; no firm D call. Germline CDR1 SGDLS, CDR2 YYNGEE. The CDR3 consists of 14 residues. Trimming removed 4 bases from V and 4 bases from J, with 12 bases in between. This CDR3 is CASSNDRGGNTIYF. The DNA of the CDR3 is TGTGCCAGCAGCAATGACCGAGGGGGAAACACCATATATTTT. Together with reference TRBV9 and TRBJ1-3, the CDR3 gives the full variable domain: DSGVTQTPKHLITATGQRVTLRCSPRSGDLSVYWYQQSLDQGLQFLIQYYNGEERAKGNILERFSAQQFPDLHSELNLSSLELGDSALYFCASSNDRGGNTIYFGEGSWLTVV.

This clone appeared once. The chain carries TRBV7-3 and TRBJ2-3, with 13 bases that match TRBD2. Trimming cost V 2 bases and J 1 base; bases outside gene matches: 0. This CDR3 contains 16 residues. CDR1 and CDR2 from the germline V gene are SGHTA and FQGTGA. The CDR3 coding sequence is TGTGCCAGCAGCTTAGGGACTAGCGGGGGCACAGATACGCAGTATTTT. Protein: CASSLGTSGGTDTQYF.

The chain combines TRBV9 with TRBJ2-7; the D gene is possibly TRBD1 (5 bases). CDR1 is SGDLS, CDR2 YYNGEE, per germline. The CDR3 has 15 residues. V lost 0 bases and J 2 bases, leaving 12 bases between the germline ends. CDR3: CASSVASDTTYEQYF. CDR3 DNA: TGTGCCAGCAGCGTAGCTTCGGACACAACCTACGAGCAGTACTTC. Complete variable domain (other parts from reference TRBV9 and TRBJ2-7): DSGVTQTPKHLITATGQRVTLRCSPRSGDLSVYWYQQSLDQGLQFLIQYYNGEERAKGNILERFSAQQFPDLHSELNLSSLELGDSALYFCASSVASDTTYEQYFGPGTRLTVT.

V and J are TRBV10-3 and TRBJ2-5, with unresolved D. From germline, CDR1 is ENHRY and CDR2 SYGVKD. With 8 bases removed from V and 0 bases from J, the gap between germline ends came to 7 bases. The CDR3 is 12 residues long. In DNA form, the CDR3 reads TGTGCCATCGGCAGGAACCAAGAGACCCAGTACTTC. Its translation: CAIGRNQETQYF.

This clone was detected a few times. The rearrangement links TRBV29-1 to TRBJ1-1; D perhaps matches TRBD1 (6 bases). The V end lost 5 bases, the J end lost 0 bases, and 10 bases lay between the germline ends. Per germline, CDR1 SQVTM and CDR2 ANQGSEA. This CDR3 has 13 amino acids. The CDR3 sequence is CSVWTAMNTEAFF. In nucleotides, the CDR3 is TGCAGCGTTTGGACAGCCATGAACACTGAAGCTTTCTTT.

This CDR3 is CASSHRADTQYF. As DNA, the CDR3 is TGTGCCAGCAGCCACCGGGCAGATACGCAGTATTTT. The gene calls are TRBV7-2 and TRBJ2-3; D is undetermined. The germline CDR1 and CDR2 sequences are SGHTA and FQGNSA. The V end was cut by 5 bases, the J end by 4 bases, with 7 bases between. The CDR3 has 12 amino acids.

The V call is TRBV4-1, the J call TRBJ2-7, with D perhaps matching TRBD1 (6 bases). The CDR3 is 14 residues long. Trimming cost V 3 bases and J 4 bases, with 13 bases left between them. Germline V lookup: CDR1 MGHRA, CDR2 YSYEKL. CDR3 coding DNA: TGCGCCAGCAGCCAGCCGGGACAAAAGTACGAGCAGTACTTC. It yields the protein CASSQPGQKYEQYF.

The rearrangement joins TRBV18 to TRBJ2-4, with TRBD1 matching over 7 bases. J gave up 0 bases and V 0 bases, and 8 bases lay outside the gene matches. The germline gives CDR1 KGHSH, CDR2 LQKENI. The length of the CDR3 is 18 residues. In DNA form, the CDR3 reads TGTGCCAGCTCACCACCGGACACAGGGGCACTAGCCAAAAACATTCAGTACTTC. It yields the protein CASSPPDTGALAKNIQYF. Filled out from reference TRBV18 and TRBJ2-4, the complete variable domain reads NAGVMQNPRHLVRRRGQEARLRCSPMKGHSHVYWYRQLPEEGLKFMVYLQKENIIDESGMPKERFSAEFPKEGPSILRIQQVVRGDSAAYFCASSPPDTGALAKNIQYFGAGTRLSVL.

The V call is TRBV11-3, the J call TRBJ1-4, with D unclear. Germline CDR1 is SGHNT and CDR2 is YENEEA. The CDR3 extends over 15 amino acids. Deletions cut 4 bases from V and 1 base from J, with 10 bases between. CDR3 bases: TGTGCCAGCAGCTCCGGACTCGGAACTAATGAAAAACTGTTTTTT. It codes for CASSSGLGTNEKLFF.

This chain links TRBV5-8 with TRBJ1-5; 12 bases map to TRBD1. Germline CDR1 is SGHTS and CDR2 is YDEGEE. Trimming removed 4 bases from V and 5 bases from J; junction bases left unmatched: 4. CDR3 size: 15 residues. The CDR3, as DNA: TGTGCCAGCAGCCCCGGGACAGGGGGCTATCAGCCCCAGCATTTT. This gives the protein CASSPGTGGYQPQHF.

The J gene is TRBJ1-1, the V gene TRBV25-1; no firm D call. The germline V gene has CDR1 MGHDK and CDR2 SYGVNS. The CDR3 sequence is 12 residues long. V was pared by 1 base and J by 3 bases, with 3 bases between. CDR3 DNA: TGTGCCAGCAGTGAATTCGACACTGAAGCTTTCTTT. It yields the protein CASSEFDTEAFF.

The V and J genes are TRBV5-1 and TRBJ2-7, with D unresolved. The V end lost 2 bases, the J end lost 0 bases, and 12 bases lay between the germline ends. The CDR3 sequence is 15 residues long. Germline V gives CDR1 SGHRS, CDR2 YFSETQ. The CDR3, as DNA: TGCGCCAGCAGCTTACGTCCAGTCGCCTCCTACGAGCAGTACTTC. Encoded protein: CASSLRPVASYEQYF.

This clone was picked up one time. The V and J genes are TRBV9 and TRBJ2-1, with 10 bases aligning to TRBD2. The germline CDR1 and CDR2 sequences are SGDLS and YYNGEE. The CDR3 is 14 amino acids. Trimming at V came to 5 bases and at J to 3 bases, leaving 2 bases not matched to a gene. CDR3 protein: CASSASGGYNEQFF. As DNA, the CDR3 is TGTGCCAGCAGTGCTAGCGGGGGCTACAATGAGCAGTTCTTC.

The rearrangement links TRBV4-2 to TRBJ2-6, with TRBD1 as a possible D gene (5 bases). This CDR3 region has 18 residues. Germline V gene sequence: CDR1 LGHNA, CDR2 YNFKEQ. V lost 1 base to trimming and J lost 0 bases, with 13 bases between them. CDR3 region: CASSQVTVSLSGANVLTF. The CDR3 nucleotides are TGTGCCAGCAGCCAAGTGACAGTCTCACTCTCTGGGGCCAACGTCCTGACTTTC.

The chain combines TRBV19 with TRBJ2-3, with a tentative D call TRBD2 (5 bases). There are 13 residues in the CDR3. The germline V gene encodes CDR1 LNHDA and CDR2 SQIVND (reference sequence). The V gene lost 3 bases and the J gene lost 6 bases, with 10 bases spanning the gap. CDR3 amino acids: CASSITPGDTQYF. DNA of the CDR3: TGTGCCAGTAGTATTACCCCGGGGGATACGCAGTATTTT.

This clone appeared a single time. V is TRBV3-1 (or the pseudogene TRBV3-2) and J is TRBJ2-1, with D possibly being TRBD2 (5 bases). V was pared by 4 bases and J by 10 bases, with 11 bases between. The CDR3 has 12 amino acids. Looked up from germline, CDR1 is LGHDT and CDR2 is YNNKEL (reference sequence). The CDR3 loop is CASSPSGREQFF. The DNA for the CDR3 is TGTGCCAGCAGCCCATCGGGAAGGGAGCAGTTCTTC.

The CDR3 reads CSVEPSQGSIQYF. The CDR3 region has the DNA TGCAGCGTTGAACCCTCACAGGGGAGCATTCAGTACTTC. The genes are TRBV29-1 and TRBJ2-4; 7 bases align to TRBD1. The V segment lost 2 bases and the J segment 9 bases; nucleotides outside the gene matches: 7. Germline lookup yields CDR1 SQVTM and CDR2 ANQGSEA. This CDR3 is built from 13 residues.

This sequence joins TRBV4-1 and TRBJ1-6; D remains ambiguous. The CDR3 is 18 residues long. Germline CDR1 and CDR2: MGHRA and YSYEKL. V was clipped by 1 base and J by 0 bases, with 13 bases between them. This chain's CDR3 is CASSQGGSVSSYNSPLHF. DNA of the CDR3: TGCGCCAGCAGCCAAGGAGGATCAGTGAGCTCCTATAATTCACCCCTCCACTTT.

V usage is TRBV28 and J usage is TRBJ2-5; 9 positions match TRBD2. The CDR3 has 14 residues. Germline trimming cut 5 bases from V and 2 bases from J; bases unmatched to any gene: 3. Germline loops: CDR1 MDHEN, CDR2 SYDVKM. CDR3 nucleotides: TGTGCCAGCAGTCCTAGCGGGAAACAAGAGACCCAGTACTTC. Its translation: CASSPSGKQETQYF.

This chain links TRBV10-3 with TRBJ2-1; 8 nucleotides line up with TRBD2. V shed 0 bases, J shed 10 bases, and the junction held 11 bases outside the gene matches. There are 16 residues in the CDR3. Germline-derived CDR1 and CDR2 are ENHRY and SYGVKD. CDR3 in DNA: TGTGCCATCAGTGAGTCTTGGCTAGCGGGTCAACTGGAGCAGTTCTTC. It codes for CAISESWLAGQLEQFF.

This rearrangement joins TRBV5-6 to TRBJ2-5, with TRBD1 as a possible D gene (6 bases). The CDR3 is 14 amino acids. Germline CDR1 reads SGHDT; CDR2 reads YYEEEE. The V gene lost 6 bases and the J gene lost 5 bases, with 17 bases spanning the gap. CDR3 sequence reads: CASIELGAGETQYF. The CDR3 coding sequence is TGTGCCAGCATCGAATTGGGGGCTGGGGAGACCCAGTACTTC.

The chain joins TRBV18 to TRBJ2-7; the D gene is possibly TRBD1 (6 bases). The CDR3 consists of 14 residues. The ends were cut back, 0 bases at V and 4 bases at J, with 10 bases in the middle. The germline V gene has CDR1 KGHSH and CDR2 LQKENI. The CDR3: CASSPPGRGYEQYF. The CDR3 bases are TGTGCCAGCTCACCACCGGGCAGGGGTTACGAGCAGTACTTC.

The chain is built from TRBV9 and TRBJ1-1, with 7 bases that match TRBD1. Trimming at V came to 3 bases and at J to 1 base, leaving 6 bases not matched to a gene. The length of the CDR3 is 15 residues. The germline V gene has CDR1 SGDLS and CDR2 YYNGEE. The CDR3 DNA sequence: TGTGCCAGCAGCGGTGAGGGACAGACGAACACTGAAGCTTTCTTT. Residues: CASSGEGQTNTEAFF.

A word on this clone: One end of the junction is discordant with germline, which a read error may explain. The chain recombines TRBV2 with TRBJ2-7; possible D gene TRBD2, 6 bases. This CDR3 is 15 amino acids long. CDR1 and CDR2 from the germline V gene are SNHLY and FYNNEI. Written as DNA, the CDR3 is TGTGCCAGCAGAGAAGGCCGGGGGAATGCCTACGAGCAGTACTTC. Protein sequence: CASREGRGNAYEQYF.

This chain links TRBV18 with TRBJ1-5; 9 positions match TRBD1. Germline CDR1 KGHSH, CDR2 LQKENI. The CDR3 spans 16 residues. The V and J ends lost 6 bases and 7 bases, in that order; junction bases with no gene match: 13. The CDR3 nucleotides read TGTGCCAGCTCCAGGGACAGGGAGGCAGCCGGGCAGCCCCAGCATTTT. Its translation: CASSRDREAAGQPQHF.

The chain is built from TRBV5-1 and TRBJ2-3; 10 positions match TRBD2. Germline CDR1 and CDR2: SGHRS and YFSETQ. With 4 bases clipped from V and 0 bases from J, the junction kept 2 bases outside the gene matches. The CDR3 is 15 amino acids. The CDR3 coding sequence is TGCGCCAGCAGCCCTAGCGGGAGAAGCACAGATACGCAGTATTTT. The encoded protein is CASSPSGRSTDTQYF.

As DNA, the CDR3 is TGTGCCAGTAGTGCCATAATGGTTAGCCGCGGAGCTTTCTTT. Its protein is CASSAIMVSRGAFF. The chain recombines TRBV19 with TRBJ1-1; D is unresolved. Between the trimmed V and J ends, which lost 5 bases and 10 bases, there was a span of 20 bases. Germline V CDR1 and CDR2: LNHDA, SQIVND (reference sequence). The CDR3 extends over 14 amino acids.

V usage is TRBV6-1 and J usage is TRBJ2-7; TRBD1 is a possible D gene (6 bases). The CDR3 contains 14 residues. Looked up from germline, CDR1 is MNHNS and CDR2 is SASEGT. Trimming shortened V by 0 bases and J by 6 bases, and 12 bases separated the two germline ends. The CDR3 loop reads CASSEALTGFEQYF. For the CDR3, the DNA is TGTGCCAGCAGTGAAGCGCTTACAGGGTTCGAGCAGTACTTC.

The chain links TRBV30 to TRBJ1-5, with TRBD1 matching over 8 bases. The ends lost 5 bases at V and 6 bases at J; junction bases unmatched: 6. CDR3 length: 13 residues. Germline-derived CDR1 and CDR2 are GTSNPN and SVGIG (reference sequence). The CDR3, as DNA: TGTGCCTGGGGAGACAGGGGAGGTCAGCCCCAGCATTTT. It translates to CAWGDRGGQPQHF.